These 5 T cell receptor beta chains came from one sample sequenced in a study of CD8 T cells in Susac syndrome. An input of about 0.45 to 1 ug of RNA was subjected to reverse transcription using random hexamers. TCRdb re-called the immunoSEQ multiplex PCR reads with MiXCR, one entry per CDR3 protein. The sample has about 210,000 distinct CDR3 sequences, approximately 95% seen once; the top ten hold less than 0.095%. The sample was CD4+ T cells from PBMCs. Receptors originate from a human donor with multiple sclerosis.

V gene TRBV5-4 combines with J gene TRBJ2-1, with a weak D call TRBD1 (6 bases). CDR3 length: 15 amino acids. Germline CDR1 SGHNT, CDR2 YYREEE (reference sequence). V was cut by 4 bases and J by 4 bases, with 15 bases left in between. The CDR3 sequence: CASSPRDTPYNEQFF. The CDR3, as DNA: TGTGCCAGCAGCCCACGGGACACTCCTTACAATGAGCAGTTCTTC.

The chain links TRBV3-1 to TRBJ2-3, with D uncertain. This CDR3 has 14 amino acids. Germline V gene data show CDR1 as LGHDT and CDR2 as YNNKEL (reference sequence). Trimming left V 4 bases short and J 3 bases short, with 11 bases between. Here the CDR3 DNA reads TGTGCCAGCAGCCCCAGGATTATAACAGATACGCAGTATTTT. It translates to CASSPRIITDTQYF.

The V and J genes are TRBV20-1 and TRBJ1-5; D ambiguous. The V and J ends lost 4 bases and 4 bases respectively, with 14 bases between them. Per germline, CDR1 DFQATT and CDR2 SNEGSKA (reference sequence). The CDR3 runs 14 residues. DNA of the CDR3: TGCAGTGCTATGAGCACTCCAAAGAATCAGCCCCAGCATTTT. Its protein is CSAMSTPKNQPQHF.

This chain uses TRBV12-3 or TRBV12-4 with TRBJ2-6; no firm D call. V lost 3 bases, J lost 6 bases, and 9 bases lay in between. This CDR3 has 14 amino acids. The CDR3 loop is CASSFGVVANVLTF. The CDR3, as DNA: TGTGCCAGCAGTTTCGGTGTAGTGGCCAACGTCCTGACTTTC.

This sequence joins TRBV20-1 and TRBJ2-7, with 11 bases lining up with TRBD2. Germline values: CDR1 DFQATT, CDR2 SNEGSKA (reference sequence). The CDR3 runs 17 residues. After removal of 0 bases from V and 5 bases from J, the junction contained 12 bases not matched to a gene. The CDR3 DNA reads TGCAGTGCTAGAGAAGGTACTAGCGGGAGTTTGAGGGACGAGCAGTACTTC. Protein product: CSAREGTSGSLRDEQYF.